These 22 T cell receptor beta chains originate from one sample sequenced in a study of cytomegalovirus exposure and HLA in healthy donors. PCR used 60 Vbeta primers and 13 Jbeta primers. Assay used: immunoSEQ multiplex PCR; TCRdb lists only in-frame clones, some missing. In the table there are 90,000 to 100,000 clones, approximately 64% of which are singletons. The sample comprised PBMCs. The receptors originated from a boy aged 10-17 years in good health and CMV-seropositive.

The chain employs TRBV28 and TRBJ1-1; possibly TRBD1 for D (5 bases). V dropped 4 bases and J dropped 6 bases, with 12 bases sitting between them. The V gene's germline CDR1 is MDHEN and CDR2 SYDVKM. The CDR3 is 13 amino acids. The CDR3 region is CASSWEGRAEAFF. CDR3 DNA sequence: TGTGCCAGCAGTTGGGAGGGGAGAGCTGAAGCTTTCTTT.

The chain combines TRBV29-1 with TRBJ2-3; D not certain. V was clipped by 4 bases and J by 0 bases, with 8 bases between them. The CDR3 runs 13 residues. The germline gives CDR1 SQVTM, CDR2 ANQGSEA. CDR3 sequence reads: CSVGITSTDTQYF. The CDR3 DNA is TGCAGCGTTGGAATCACTAGCACAGATACGCAGTATTTT.

Only a few counts were recorded for this clone. The chain links TRBV10-2 to TRBJ2-7, with TRBD2 matching over 7 bases. CDR3 length equals 12 residues. The germline CDR1 and CDR2 sequences are WSHSY and SAAADI. V shed 5 bases, J shed 5 bases, and the junction held 3 bases outside the gene matches. The CDR3, as DNA: TGCGCCAGCAGTACGACTAGCCACGAGCAGTACTTC. Translated, it gives CASSTTSHEQYF.

This clone was recorded once. Different DNA sequences within this sample yield the same CDR3. The V gene is TRBV4-3, the J gene TRBJ2-7; 11 bases match TRBD2. Germline CDR1 reads LGHNA; CDR2 reads YSLEER. The junction had 7 bases not matched to a gene; V was cut back by 0 bases and J by 9 bases. There are 15 residues in the CDR3. The CDR3 DNA is TGCGCCAGCAGCCAAGATACTAGCGGGAGTGAGGGGCAGTACTTC. It is translated as CASSQDTSGSEGQYF.

The chain carries TRBV5-1 and TRBJ2-7; 10 bases match TRBD2. The junction had 24 bases not matched to a gene; V was cut back by 4 bases and J by 5 bases. The CDR3 consists of 20 residues. Germline V CDR1 and CDR2: SGHRS, YFSETQ. CDR3 coding DNA: TGCGCCAGCAGCCGACCATTTCAGGGATCCCTAGCGGGGGCCCACGACGAGCAGTACTTC. It translates to CASSRPFQGSLAGAHDEQYF.

This chain links TRBV29-1 with TRBJ2-5; unclear D gene. Between the trimmed V and J ends, which lost 4 bases and 0 bases, there was a span of 15 bases. The germline CDR1 and CDR2 sequences are SQVTM and ANQGSEA. The CDR3 runs to 15 residues. This CDR3 reads CSVALAQSYQETQYF. The CDR3 DNA reads as TGCAGCGTTGCCCTCGCCCAGTCATACCAAGAGACCCAGTACTTC.

This clone was seen a single time. V is TRBV21-1 and J is TRBJ1-4; TRBD1 was called by the table and not checked on the DNA. TRBV21-1 is reported as a pseudogene. The CDR3 loop spans 14 amino acids. The CDR3 region has the DNA TGTGCCAGCCGCAGGACACAACGGTGGGAAAAACTGTTTTTT. Translated, it gives CASRRTQRWEKLFF.

This clone appeared a few times. The V and J genes are TRBV27 and TRBJ2-1, with 9 bases that match TRBD1. V shed 3 bases, J shed 2 bases, and the junction held 20 bases outside the gene matches. The germline CDR1 and CDR2 sequences are MNHEY and SMNVEV (reference sequence). CDR3 length equals 21 residues. CDR3 nucleotide sequence: TGTGCCAGCAGTTTCACCGTTGATTGGACAGGGGCGTCTCGGACCTACAATGAGCAGTTCTTC. As protein: CASSFTVDWTGASRTYNEQFF.

The chain combines TRBV25-1 with TRBJ1-4; no clear D. Per germline, CDR1 MGHDK and CDR2 SYGVNS. Trimming cost V 3 bases and J 7 bases, with 15 bases left between them. The CDR3 is 15 residues long. Here the CDR3 DNA reads TGTGCCAGCAGTGATCCCAGAATTGGCGGTGAAAAACTGTTTTTT. Protein product: CASSDPRIGGEKLFF.

A single count supports this clone. The genes are TRBV27 and TRBJ1-1, with 7 bases that match TRBD1. The CDR3 sequence is 15 residues long. Germline-derived CDR1 and CDR2 are MNHEY and SMNVEV (reference sequence). The V gene end was trimmed by 3 bases and the J gene end by 1 base; junction bases not matched to a gene: 5. CDR3 in DNA: TGTGCCAGCAGTTTGGTTAGGGGGCGGAACACTGAAGCTTTCTTT. Translation: CASSLVRGRNTEAFF.

In this sample, this clone turned up a few times. J is TRBJ1-5 and V is TRBV2, with 9 bases matching TRBD1. Germline CDR1 and CDR2: SNHLY and FYNNEI. After removal of 2 bases from V and 3 bases from J, the junction contained 11 bases not matched to a gene. The CDR3 is 18 amino acids. CDR3 sequence reads: CASSEPRTGAGNNQPQHF. The CDR3 DNA follows: TGTGCCAGCAGTGAACCCCGGACAGGGGCTGGTAACAATCAGCCCCAGCATTTT.

V is TRBV4-1 and J is TRBJ1-6, with D tentatively TRBD1 (5 bases). V dropped 4 bases and J dropped 6 bases, with 22 bases sitting between them. In germline, CDR1 is MGHRA, CDR2 YSYEKL. The CDR3 totals 18 residues. DNA for the CDR3: TGCGCCAGCAGCCCAAATGGGGGGGGGTCAGGACTTAATTCACCCCTCCACTTT. Translating it yields CASSPNGGGSGLNSPLHF.

V is TRBV7-2 and J is TRBJ2-2; unclear D gene. The germline V gene encodes CDR1 SGHTA and CDR2 FQGNSA. This CDR3 has 12 amino acids. V was cut by 1 base and J by 7 bases, with 4 bases left in between. The DNA of the CDR3 is TGTGCCAGCAGCTTAGGTCACGGGGAGCTGTTTTTT. This gives the protein CASSLGHGELFF.

The rearrangement links TRBV29-1 to TRBJ2-2; weak D call: TRBD1 (5 bases). Deletions cut 6 bases from V and 6 bases from J, with 20 bases between. The CDR3 covers 15 residues. Germline CDR1 SQVTM, CDR2 ANQGSEA. The CDR3 nucleotides are TGCAGCGTCCACTCGGATCAGGGTTTCGCCGGGGAGCTGTTTTTT. Amino acids: CSVHSDQGFAGELFF.

Note on this clone: Sequence at one end of the junction differs from germline and may be a read error. The chain carries TRBV5-1 and TRBJ2-7; 8 bases agree with TRBD1. The CDR3 sequence is 14 residues long. The germline V gene has CDR1 SGHRS and CDR2 YFSETQ. Written as DNA, the CDR3 is TGCGCCAGCAGCGTGGGACAGGCCTCCTACAAGCAGTACTTC. The encoded protein is CASSVGQASYKQYF. The full variable domain, with the rest looked up from reference TRBV5-1 and TRBJ2-7, is KAGVTQTPRYLIKTRGQQVTLSCSPISGHRSVSWYQQTPGQGLQFLFEYFSETQRNKGNFPGRFSGRQFSNSRSEMNVSTLELGDSALYLCASSVGQASYKQYFGPGTRLTVT.

This clone has only a few counts. The DNA is left out, because the CDR3 cannot be placed on it with certainty; the CDR3 is given as TCRdb lists it. The rearrangement links TRBV7-9 to TRBJ1-2; the DNA was not compared with TRBD1, the D call given in the table. Germline lookup yields CDR1 SEHNR and CDR2 FQNEAQ (reference sequence). The length of the CDR3 is 13 amino acids, counting both ends. The CDR3 reads CASSSGVPIGYTF.

The chain has TRBV10-2 and TRBJ1-1, with TRBD1 matching over 8 bases. Germline CDR1 is WSHSY and CDR2 is SAAADI. The CDR3 runs 14 residues. V trimming: 6 bases; J trimming: 0 bases; junction bases outside the gene matches: 3. Written as DNA, the CDR3 is TGCGCCAGCAGCAGGGGGCCGATGAACACTGAAGCTTTCTTT. It translates to CASSRGPMNTEAFF.

This clone showed up just once. J is TRBJ1-2 and V is TRBV6-6, with 9 bases that match TRBD1. This CDR3 is built from 14 residues. CDR1 MNHNY and CDR2 SVGAGI come from the germline V gene (reference sequence). The trim removed 8 bases at V and 4 bases at J, leaving 8 bases unmatched. CDR3 in amino acids: CASAPDRGTYGYTF. The CDR3 DNA reads TGTGCCAGCGCACCGGACAGGGGAACCTATGGCTACACCTTC.

The gene calls are TRBV9 and TRBJ2-7; TRBD1 matches 7 bases. V was clipped by 4 bases and J by 2 bases; unmatched bases: 6. Per germline, CDR1 SGDLS and CDR2 YYNGEE. This CDR3 spans 14 amino acids. This CDR3 is CASSPRQGAYEQYF. In DNA form, the CDR3 reads TGTGCCAGCAGCCCCCGACAGGGTGCCTACGAGCAGTACTTC. Combining the CDR3 with reference TRBV9 and TRBJ2-7 gives the whole variable domain DSGVTQTPKHLITATGQRVTLRCSPRSGDLSVYWYQQSLDQGLQFLIQYYNGEERAKGNILERFSAQQFPDLHSELNLSSLELGDSALYFCASSPRQGAYEQYFGPGTRLTVT.

The chain links TRBV14 to TRBJ1-2; D call uncertain. The CDR3 has 13 residues. The V gene's germline CDR1 is SGHDN and CDR2 FVKESK. Trimming took 2 bases from V and 5 from J, leaving 9 bases between them. This CDR3 reads CASSQTPWYGYTF. In DNA, the CDR3 is TGTGCCAGCAGCCAAACTCCGTGGTATGGCTACACCTTC.

This clone has just a few counts. This chain joins TRBV7-2 and TRBJ2-1, with 8 bases identical to TRBD1. The length of the CDR3 is 14 residues. J gave up 7 bases and V 5 bases, and 7 bases lay outside the gene matches. The germline V gene has CDR1 SGHTA and CDR2 FQGNSA. This CDR3 reads CASSVRQGMNEQFF. CDR3 sequence (DNA): TGTGCCAGCAGCGTGCGACAGGGGATGAATGAGCAGTTCTTC.

V and J are TRBV5-1 and TRBJ1-5; possibly TRBD1 for D (6 bases). The CDR3 spans 14 residues. V gave up 1 base and J gave up 7 bases, with 12 bases separating them. Germline loops: CDR1 SGHRS, CDR2 YFSETQ. CDR3 DNA: TGCGCCAGCAGCTTGTCAGGGGCGGAGCAGCCCCAGCATTTT. Its protein is CASSLSGAEQPQHF. Looking up the rest from reference TRBV5-1 and TRBJ1-5 gives the full variable domain: KAGVTQTPRYLIKTRGQQVTLSCSPISGHRSVSWYQQTPGQGLQFLFEYFSETQRNKGNFPGRFSGRQFSNSRSEMNVSTLELGDSALYLCASSLSGAEQPQHFGDGTRLSIL.